The entry that follows covers one TCR beta chain sequence. The sample contains more than one DNA sequence encoding this CDR3. As originally analysed: Estimation of nucleated cell counts relied on the amplification of reference gene primers. Sequencing was performed with immunoSEQ multiplex PCR; in TCRdb, only in-frame clones are kept and a portion is missing. Clonal size and the V and J genes are those of that table, whereas D and trimming came from the DNA. The table has around 250,000 clones, roughly 84% seen once. This specimen belongs to a study of blood T cell repertoires in COVID-19. Study summary: Acute and convalescent COVID-19 specimens originated in the United States, Italy and Spain. T cells, B-cell-depleted T cells, or PBMCs supplied cDNA or gDNA.

Germline CDR1 reads MNHEY; CDR2 reads SVGAGI. The V gene lost 0 bases and the J gene lost 4 bases, with 9 bases spanning the gap. The CDR3 consists of 14 residues. The sequenced material came from peripheral blood. V and J are TRBV6-5 and TRBJ1-1; D possibly corresponds to TRBD1 (5 bases). The sequence derives from a woman under 30 with acute or convalescent COVID-19. CDR3 sequence (DNA): TGTGCCAGCAGTTACTCGGGCAGGGCCACTGAAGCTTTCTTT. This codes for CASSYSGRATEAFF.